The 32 T cell receptor beta chains given below trace back to one sample, sequenced in a study of cytomegalovirus exposure and HLA in healthy donors (dated by TCRdb to 2016 to 2017). Preparation of the library involved the immunoSEQ multiplex PCR assay. For the multiplex PCR, a mixture combining 60 forward primers for TCR Vbeta segments and 13 reverse primers for TCR Jbeta segments was used. TCRdb holds this immuneACCESS table with in-frame rearrangements only. Some clones are missing; in checked studies, unresolved V genes explain under half, and the rest has no known cause. Within this sample are under 70,000 clones, with 55% to 75% of them counted one time only. Around a third of the sample rests with the top ten. The sample taken for sequencing was PBMCs. These receptors all stem from a man in his forties in good health and CMV-seropositive.

This clone occurred once. The chain carries TRBV28 and TRBJ1-6, with TRBD1 matching 7 bases. The trim removed 4 bases at V and 7 bases at J, leaving 7 bases unmatched. Germline V gene data show CDR1 as MDHEN and CDR2 as SYDVKM. This CDR3 contains 15 residues. CDR3 region: CASSSPTGRNSPLHF. For the CDR3, the DNA is TGTGCCAGCAGTTCCCCGACAGGGCGAAATTCACCCCTCCACTTT.

V is TRBV10-1 and J is TRBJ1-1; 7 nucleotides align to TRBD1. V gave up 11 bases and J gave up 3 bases; unmatched junction bases: 9. This CDR3 has 13 residues. CDR1 WNHNN and CDR2 SYGVQD come from the germline V gene (reference sequence). As DNA, the CDR3 is TGCGCCGGGGAAACAGGGGATGACACTGAAGCTTTCTTT. Amino acids: CAGETGDDTEAFF.

This clone has a handful of counts. The chain recombines TRBV7-2 with TRBJ2-1; D perhaps matches TRBD2 (5 bases). CDR1 is SGHTA, CDR2 FQGNSA, per germline. This CDR3 spans 14 amino acids. Trimming took 0 bases from V and 6 from J, leaving 9 bases between them. The CDR3 region is CASSLAGVGNEQFF. DNA for the CDR3: TGTGCCAGCAGCTTAGCCGGGGTAGGCAATGAGCAGTTCTTC.

The chain links TRBV6-1 to TRBJ1-2; possible D gene TRBD1, 6 bases. The CDR3 covers 14 residues. Trimming stripped 4 bases from V and 1 base from J, with 10 bases between. Germline-derived CDR1 and CDR2 are MNHNS and SASEGT. DNA of the CDR3: TGTGCCAGCAGTGGGACAGCAGTTAACTATGGCTACACCTTC. Translating it yields CASSGTAVNYGYTF.

The chain recombines TRBV2 with TRBJ1-1; possible D gene TRBD1, 6 bases. CDR1 and CDR2 (germline): SNHLY, FYNNEI. Trimming pared 4 bases from V and 7 bases from J, leaving 13 bases between. This CDR3 is built from 13 residues. CDR3 sequence: CASSVRGPGEAFF. Here the CDR3 DNA reads TGTGCCAGCAGTGTCAGGGGTCCAGGTGAAGCTTTCTTT.

The chain combines TRBV25-1 with TRBJ1-1; the match to TRBD1 covers 7 bases. The CDR3 length is 15 residues. CDR1 and CDR2 from the germline V gene are MGHDK and SYGVNS. The junction had 9 bases not matched to a gene; V was cut back by 5 bases and J by 3 bases. The CDR3 DNA follows: TGTGCCAGCAGTAACTCCGACAGGGTAGACACTGAAGCTTTCTTT. Protein product: CASSNSDRVDTEAFF.

The CDR3 bases are TGTGCCAGCAGCTCCACAGGGATAGGCCGTTCACCCCTCCACTTT. Its translation is CASSSTGIGRSPLHF. This chain connects TRBV7-2 to TRBJ1-6; perhaps TRBD1 as D (6 bases). The CDR3 consists of 15 residues. Trimming shortened V by 4 bases and J by 9 bases, and 16 bases separated the two germline ends. Per the germline V gene, CDR1 is SGHTA and CDR2 is FQGNSA.

This chain joins TRBV7-2 and TRBJ2-3, with a tentative D call TRBD1 (5 bases). Deletions cut 1 base from V and 10 bases from J, with 18 bases between. CDR1 and CDR2 from the germline V gene are SGHTA and FQGNSA. This CDR3 has 15 residues. The DNA for the CDR3 is TGTGCCAGCAGCTTAGGTGCAGGGCCGTCGCCTCCGCAGTATTTT. As protein: CASSLGAGPSPPQYF.

The chain combines TRBV5-1 with TRBJ2-1; 8 bases align to TRBD1. Germline V lookup: CDR1 SGHRS, CDR2 YFSETQ. The CDR3 totals 15 residues. Trimming at V came to 0 bases and at J to 6 bases, leaving 5 bases not matched to a gene. The CDR3, as DNA: TGCGCCAGCAGCTTGGTACCAGGGGGCTCCAATGAGCAGTTCTTC. The encoded protein is CASSLVPGGSNEQFF.

The V call is TRBV6-6, the J call TRBJ1-5, with D perhaps TRBD1 (6 bases). V was pared by 6 bases and J by 2 bases, with 11 bases between. This CDR3 spans 14 amino acids. Per germline, CDR1 MNHNY and CDR2 SVGAGI (reference sequence). The CDR3 DNA reads as TGTGCCAGCAGCTCACAGGGTGGCAATCAGCCCCAGCATTTT. Translated: CASSSQGGNQPQHF.

This clone has more than one count but fewer than ten. The chain is built from TRBV27 and TRBJ2-6; TRBD1 matches 9 bases. Germline trimming cut 5 bases from V and 4 bases from J; bases unmatched to any gene: 15. The CDR3 sequence is 19 residues long. Germline lookup yields CDR1 MNHEY and CDR2 SMNVEV (reference sequence). The CDR3 loop is CASSPHRGQGGGGANVLTF. In DNA, the CDR3 is TGTGCCAGCAGTCCCCACCGGGGACAGGGAGGAGGAGGGGCCAACGTCCTGACTTTC.

The chain recombines TRBV2 with TRBJ2-3; 7 positions agree with TRBD2. Per the germline V gene, CDR1 is SNHLY and CDR2 is FYNNEI. Losses at the gene ends were 6 bases for V and 6 bases for J; bases not matched to a gene: 12. The length of the CDR3 is 15 residues. In DNA form, the CDR3 reads TGTGCCAGCAGAAGGACTAGTATACTTTCGGATACGCAGTATTTT. Its protein product is CASRRTSILSDTQYF.

V and J are TRBV9 and TRBJ2-1, with D possibly TRBD1 on 5 matching bases. CDR3 length equals 16 residues. Trimming took off 0 bases at V and 7 bases at J, with 17 bases between the two ends. Germline values: CDR1 SGDLS, CDR2 YYNGEE. CDR3 in amino acids: CASSVESPDTFNEQFF. The CDR3 coding sequence is TGTGCCAGCAGCGTAGAATCCCCGGACACTTTTAATGAGCAGTTCTTC.

The rearrangement uses TRBV9 and TRBJ2-1; TRBD2 aligns across 11 bases. J lost 5 bases, V lost 6 bases, and 4 bases had no gene match. The CDR3 is 14 amino acids. Germline CDR1 and CDR2: SGDLS and YYNGEE. CDR3 coding DNA: TGTGCCAGCACCCTAGCGGGGGGACACAATGAGCAGTTCTTC. It yields the protein CASTLAGGHNEQFF.

The chain employs TRBV6-5 and TRBJ1-2; maybe TRBD1 (5 bases). V was cut by 7 bases and J by 8 bases, with 23 bases left in between. The germline V gene encodes CDR1 MNHEY and CDR2 SVGAGI. The CDR3 contains 15 residues. CDR3 region: CASTKTQFSGGGYTF. DNA for the CDR3: TGTGCCAGCACCAAGACTCAATTCTCGGGGGGGGGCTACACCTTC.

The chain employs TRBV9 and TRBJ1-5; D is uncertain. V lost 0 bases and J 3 bases, leaving 10 bases between the germline ends. Looked up from germline, CDR1 is SGDLS and CDR2 is YYNGEE. The CDR3 is 15 residues long. The CDR3 sequence: CASSVDAGDNQPQHF. DNA for the CDR3: TGTGCCAGCAGCGTAGACGCCGGGGACAATCAGCCCCAGCATTTT.

The chain couples TRBV25-1 to TRBJ2-7; tentative D call: TRBD2 (5 bases). The CDR3 loop spans 13 amino acids. V was clipped by 6 bases and J by 0 bases, with 9 bases between them. From germline, CDR1 is MGHDK and CDR2 SYGVNS. The CDR3 DNA follows: TGTGCCAGCAGCGGGATTAGCTCCTACGAGCAGTACTTC. Translating it yields CASSGISSYEQYF.

A few counts support this clone. The chain carries TRBV5-1 and TRBJ2-5, with 12 bases aligning to TRBD2. The CDR3 loop spans 15 amino acids. V shed 0 bases and J 5 bases; nucleotides not matched to a gene: 2. Looked up from germline, CDR1 is SGHRS and CDR2 is YFSETQ. The CDR3 DNA reads as TGCGCCAGCAGCTTGGCCACTAGCGGGGGGGAGACCCAGTACTTC. Protein sequence: CASSLATSGGETQYF. The full variable domain, with the rest looked up from reference TRBV5-1 and TRBJ2-5, is KAGVTQTPRYLIKTRGQQVTLSCSPISGHRSVSWYQQTPGQGLQFLFEYFSETQRNKGNFPGRFSGRQFSNSRSEMNVSTLELGDSALYLCASSLATSGGETQYFGPGTRLLVL.

In nucleotides, the CDR3 is TGTGCCAGCAGTTTTATGGATACGCAGTATTTT. Translation gives CASSFMDTQYF. This chain uses TRBV27 with TRBJ2-3; D unresolved. Trimming removed 3 bases at V and 6 bases at J, with 4 bases between. CDR3 size: 11 residues. CDR1 and CDR2 from the germline V gene are MNHEY and SMNVEV (reference sequence).

The gene calls are TRBV7-6 and TRBJ1-2; 10 bases map to TRBD1. The ends lost 0 bases at V and 6 bases at J; junction bases unmatched: 4. This CDR3 is 15 amino acids long. Germline CDR1 SGHVS, CDR2 FNYEAQ. CDR3 protein: CASSLAGQGRNGYTF. CDR3 in DNA: TGTGCCAGCAGCTTAGCGGGACAGGGGAGGAATGGCTACACCTTC. The entire variable domain, with the rest obtained from reference TRBV7-6 and TRBJ1-2, is as follows: GAGVSQSPRYKVTKRGQDVALRCDPISGHVSLYWYRQALGQGPEFLTYFNYEAQQDKSGLPNDRFSAERPEGSISTLTIQRTEQRDSAMYRCASSLAGQGRNGYTFGSGTRLTVV.

The chain couples TRBV6-1 to TRBJ2-3, with 7 bases identical to TRBD2. Germline V lookup: CDR1 MNHNS, CDR2 SASEGT. The ends lost 8 bases at V and 2 bases at J; junction bases unmatched: 10. This CDR3 region has 15 residues. CDR3 coding DNA: TGTGCCAGCGGTGGGGGTGCGGGGGACACAGATACGCAGTATTTT. It encodes CASGGGAGDTDTQYF.

The chain employs TRBV2 and TRBJ2-3; 8 bases match TRBD1. The ends lost 7 bases at V and 3 bases at J; junction bases unmatched: 9. Germline V gene sequence: CDR1 SNHLY, CDR2 FYNNEI. This CDR3 is built from 15 residues. Here the CDR3 DNA reads TGTGCCAGCAAGCGGACAGGGCTATTAACAGATACGCAGTATTTT. It encodes CASKRTGLLTDTQYF. Using reference TRBV2 and TRBJ2-3 for the parts outside the CDR3, the full variable domain is EPEVTQTPSHQVTQMGQEVILRCVPISNHLYFYWYRQILGQKVEFLVSFYNNEISEKSEIFDDQFSVERPDGSNFTLKIRSTKLEDSAMYFCASKRTGLLTDTQYFGPGTRLTVL.

The chain uses TRBV6-5 and TRBJ2-6; TRBD1 might be the D (5 bases). The CDR3 totals 15 residues. Trimming cost V 6 bases and J 0 bases, with 9 bases left between them. Germline CDR1 is MNHEY and CDR2 is SVGAGI. CDR3 loop: CASSRRVSGANVLTF. CDR3 nucleotide sequence: TGTGCCAGCAGCCGCAGGGTCTCTGGGGCCAACGTCCTGACTTTC.

This clone has just a few counts. The gene calls are TRBV29-1 and TRBJ1-1; tentatively, D is TRBD1 (6 bases). V dropped 8 bases and J dropped 2 bases, with 12 bases sitting between them. The CDR3 is 12 residues long. Germline V gene lookup returns CDR1 SQVTM and CDR2 ANQGSEA. CDR3 protein: CSLTTGNTEAFF. CDR3 in DNA: TGCAGCTTAACGACAGGCAACACTGAAGCTTTCTTT.

This chain connects TRBV7-3 to TRBJ1-1, with unresolved D. CDR1 and CDR2 from the germline V gene are SGHTA and FQGTGA. The ends were cut back, 2 bases at V and 2 bases at J, with 15 bases in the middle. This CDR3 region has 16 residues. This CDR3 reads CASSLRSARFNTEAFF. In DNA form, the CDR3 reads TGTGCCAGCAGCTTACGATCTGCCAGATTTAACACTGAAGCTTTCTTT.

The chain joins TRBV5-1 to TRBJ1-1; D unresolved. Trimming took 4 bases from V and 1 from J, leaving 5 bases between them. The germline CDR1 and CDR2 sequences are SGHRS and YFSETQ. The CDR3 totals 12 residues. The CDR3 protein is CASSMRNTEAFF. The CDR3 DNA follows: TGCGCCAGCAGCATGAGGAACACTGAAGCTTTCTTT.

The chain combines TRBV2 with TRBJ2-2; TRBD1 matches at 7 bases. Germline CDR1 is SNHLY and CDR2 is FYNNEI. Losses at the gene ends were 9 bases for V and 2 bases for J; bases not matched to a gene: 3. This CDR3 has 13 residues. Here the CDR3 DNA reads TGTGCCAGAGACAGGGCTAACACCGGGGAGCTGTTTTTT. Its translation is CARDRANTGELFF.

The chain carries TRBV7-2 and TRBJ1-5; TRBD1 is a possible D gene (5 bases). Looked up from germline, CDR1 is SGHTA and CDR2 is FQGNSA. CDR3 length: 15 residues. The V end was cut by 0 bases, the J end by 7 bases, with 13 bases between. The CDR3 loop is CASSLAVDRGQPQHF. The CDR3 DNA is TGTGCCAGCAGCTTAGCGGTTGATAGGGGACAGCCCCAGCATTTT.

J is TRBJ2-1 and V is TRBV14; D gene unclear. Deletions cut 1 base from V and 9 bases from J, with 10 bases between. CDR3 size: 13 residues. Per germline, CDR1 SGHDN and CDR2 FVKESK. This chain's CDR3 is CASSQVLASEQFF. The CDR3 nucleotides read TGTGCCAGCAGCCAAGTGCTGGCCAGTGAGCAGTTCTTC. The full variable domain, completed using reference TRBV14 and TRBJ2-1, is EAGVTQFPSHSVIEKGQTVTLRCDPISGHDNLYWYRRVMGKEIKFLLHFVKESKQDESGMPNNRFLAERTGGTYSTLKVQPAELEDSGVYFCASSQVLASEQFFGPGTRLTVL.

Here the CDR3 reads CASSLVDRGNQPQHF. The CDR3 DNA follows: TGTGCCAGCAGCTTAGTGGACAGGGGAAATCAGCCCCAGCATTTT. J is TRBJ1-5 and V is TRBV7-2; 9 nucleotides line up with TRBD1. The CDR3 length is 15 residues. CDR1 is SGHTA, CDR2 FQGNSA, per germline. With 1 base clipped from V and 4 bases from J, the junction kept 2 bases outside the gene matches.

This chain links TRBV29-1 with TRBJ2-7, with a tentative D call TRBD2 (5 bases). The ends were cut back, 7 bases at V and 6 bases at J, with 13 bases in the middle. The CDR3 consists of 11 residues. Germline V lookup: CDR1 SQVTM, CDR2 ANQGSEA. The CDR3 sequence is CSASERVEQYF. CDR3 nucleotide sequence: TGCAGCGCCTCGGAGAGGGTCGAGCAGTACTTC.

In its sample, this clone was seen a few times. The chain combines TRBV5-4 with TRBJ2-2; 9 bases match TRBD2. The germline CDR1 and CDR2 sequences are SGHNT and YYREEE (reference sequence). CDR3 length equals 15 residues. V lost 7 bases and J lost 10; bases outside the gene matches: 14. The CDR3 loop is CASVRPSGDGVELFF. Written as DNA, the CDR3 is TGTGCCAGCGTTCGACCTAGCGGGGATGGGGTGGAGCTGTTTTTT.